Below are 4 T cell receptor beta chains sequenced from a single sample in a study of molecular identifiers for immune sequencing clone quantification. MiXCR was run by TCRdb on the PCR reads, yielding one entry per CDR3 protein. The sample has about 500,000 distinct CDR3 sequences; over 20% are singletons. The sequenced material came from naive CD8+ T cells from blood, with Jurkat cell RNA spiked in. Sample subset: FACS-sorted CD8+CD4-CCR7+CD45RA+ naive T cells. The receptors originated from a human donor in good health. Some libraries in this study had Jurkat cell RNA spiked in.

To note about this clonotype: This likely comes from a read error, as the CDR3 has no conserved phenylalanine or tryptophan at its end. The rearrangement joins TRBV20-1 to TRBJ2-7; 7 bases are a match to TRBD1. The length of the CDR3 is 15 residues. The ends lost 0 bases at V and 2 bases at J; junction bases unmatched: 7. CDR1 is DFQATT and CDR2 is SNEGSKA in the germline V gene (reference sequence). This chain's CDR3 is CSARDGDSPTYEQYS. The CDR3 DNA follows: TGCAGTGCTAGAGATGGGGACAGCCCAACCTACGAGCAGTACTCC.

The table lists this clonotype with many counts. This chain joins TRBV28 and TRBJ2-7, with D maybe TRBD2 (6 bases). Per the germline V gene, CDR1 is MDHEN and CDR2 is SYDVKM. The CDR3 totals 14 residues. V lost 5 bases to trimming and J lost 1 base, with 12 bases between them. The CDR3: CASSTSGGSYEQYF. CDR3 coding DNA: TGTGCCAGCAGTACAAGTGGAGGGTCCTACGAGCAGTACTTC.

The chain joins TRBV4-3 to TRBJ1-1; D gene unclear. CDR3 length: 13 amino acids. Germline V gives CDR1 LGHNA, CDR2 YSLEER. V was clipped by 1 base and J by 1 base, with 4 bases between them. This CDR3 reads CASSQAQNTEAFF. The DNA for the CDR3 is TGCGCCAGCAGCCAAGCCCAGAACACTGAAGCTTTCTTT.

With respect to this clonotype: This may be a read error, as it is one base from a much larger clone. The chain carries TRBV5-5 and TRBJ2-7, with TRBD1 as a possible D gene (6 bases). The CDR3 runs 15 residues. Germline-derived CDR1 and CDR2 are SGHKS and YYEKEE (reference sequence). The CDR3 region is CASSLGQALSCEQYF. In DNA form, the CDR3 reads TGTGCCAGCAGCTTGGGACAGGCCCTCTCCTGCGAGCAGTACTTC.